This entry is about one TCR beta chain. Its antigen is not identified. The data were obtained in a study of cytomegalovirus exposure and HLA in healthy donors. Study results and limitations: DRB1 showed the most TCR associations and HLA-C the fewest in a later analysis, as rates varied by HLA locus.

PCR employed 60 Vbeta and 13 Jbeta primers. Repertoires were generated with immunoSEQ multiplex PCR, while TCRdb's copy carries only in-frame clones and drops some. The sample yields under 200,000 clones, over 65% seen once. Source material: PBMCs. This receptor was taken from a female donor in good health and CMV-seronegative.

Here the CDR3 DNA reads TGCGCCAGCAGCTTGGGGGGGACTAGCGGGTACAGCAATGAGCAGTTCTTC. Protein sequence: CASSLGGTSGYSNEQFF. The J gene is TRBJ2-1, the V gene TRBV5-1; 12 nucleotides match TRBD2. Germline values: CDR1 SGHRS, CDR2 YFSETQ. This CDR3 is built from 17 residues. Trimming cost V 0 bases and J 6 bases; bases outside gene matches: 7. The variable domain in full, completed from reference TRBV5-1 and TRBJ2-1, reads KAGVTQTPRYLIKTRGQQVTLSCSPISGHRSVSWYQQTPGQGLQFLFEYFSETQRNKGNFPGRFSGRQFSNSRSEMNVSTLELGDSALYLCASSLGGTSGYSNEQFFGPGTRLTVL.